The T cell receptor (beta chain) under discussion was sequenced for a study of T cell responses to AZD1222 COVID-19 vaccine. Here immunoSEQ multiplex PCR was the method, and the copy in TCRdb shows in-frame clones only, minus some. The sample contains some 110,000 clones, just over 85% of which appear only once. Trimming pared 3 bases from V and 9 bases from J, leaving 14 bases between. The CDR3 has 13 residues. Germline CDR1 reads MNHEY; CDR2 reads SMNVEV (reference sequence). This receptor was identified in an adult who received the AZD1222 COVID-19 vaccine. Specimen: peripheral blood, collected 28 days after the second AZD1222 dose. The rearrangement links TRBV27 to TRBJ1-1, with a tentative D call TRBD1 (5 bases). CDR3 region: CASSFDGRTKAFF. DNA of the CDR3: TGTGCCAGCAGTTTCGACGGACGGACAAAAGCTTTCTTT.